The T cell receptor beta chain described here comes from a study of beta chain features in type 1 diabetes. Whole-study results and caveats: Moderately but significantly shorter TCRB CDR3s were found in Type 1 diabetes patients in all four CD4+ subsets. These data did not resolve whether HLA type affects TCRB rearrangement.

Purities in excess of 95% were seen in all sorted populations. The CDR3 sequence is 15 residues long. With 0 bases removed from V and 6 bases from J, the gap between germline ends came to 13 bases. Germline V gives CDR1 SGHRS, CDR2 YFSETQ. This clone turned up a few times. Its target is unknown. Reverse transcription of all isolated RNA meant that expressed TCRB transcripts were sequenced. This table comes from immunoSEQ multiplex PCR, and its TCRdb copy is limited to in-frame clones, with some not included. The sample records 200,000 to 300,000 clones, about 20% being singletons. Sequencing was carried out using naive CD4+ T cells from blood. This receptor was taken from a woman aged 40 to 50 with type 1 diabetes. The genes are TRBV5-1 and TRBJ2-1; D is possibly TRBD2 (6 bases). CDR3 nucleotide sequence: TGCGCCAGCAGCTTGGCCTGGGGGGATGGCAATGAGCAGTTCTTC. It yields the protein CASSLAWGDGNEQFF.